Listed here is a single TCR beta chain. Participant age was roughly 18 to 95 years, and participants resided in fewer than 25 US areas. Study processing details: From reference gene primer amplification, estimates of nucleated cell counts were derived. Assay used: immunoSEQ multiplex PCR; TCRdb lists only in-frame clones, some missing. D and trimming come from the DNA, and the V and J calls and clone size come from that table. The table shows a few hundred thousand clones, with over 75% occurring only once. This specimen comes from a study of blood T cell repertoires in COVID-19. Turning to the study itself: Acute-phase and convalescent COVID-19 samples originated in the United States, Italy and Spain.

CDR3 length: 14 amino acids. Trimming cost V 3 bases and J 3 bases, with 8 bases left between them. The germline V gene encodes CDR1 SGHTA and CDR2 FQGNSA. Sequencing was performed on PBMCs or T cells enriched from blood (not recorded which). The chain links TRBV7-2 to TRBJ2-2; possible D gene TRBD1, 6 bases. The sequence was obtained from a woman aged 40 to 50 who had recovered from COVID-19. This chain's CDR3 is CASSFYRDTGELFF. The DNA of the CDR3 is TGTGCCAGCAGCTTCTACAGGGACACCGGGGAGCTGTTTTTT.